Below, one TCR beta chain is given with its context. Single TCR cDNA molecules each had their own unique molecular identifier. MiXCR, run by TCRdb on the 5' RACE reads, gives a single entry per CDR3 protein. There are about 120,000 distinct CDR3 sequences in the sample; 12% occur only once, and roughly 17% lies in the top ten. This entry belongs to a study of spatial heterogeneity in lung cancer. As for the study in general: Any follow-up PBMC samples that were available went on to be sequenced, and the median time to follow-up was roughly two years after resection. More beta-chain than alpha-chain sequences were consistently detected.

The V gene lost 3 bases and the J gene lost 12 bases, with 6 bases spanning the gap. The germline V gene has CDR1 SEHNR and CDR2 FQNEAQ (reference sequence). The CDR3 is made up of 10 amino acids. This sample's time point: blood at routine non-recurrence follow-up after resection. Researchers sequenced whole RNA taken from tumor, nontumor lung or frozen PBMC without sorting. The chain links TRBV7-9 to TRBJ2-1, with unresolved D. The sequenced sample was PBMCs, obtained at follow-up. This sequence was found in a male donor with early-stage non-small cell lung cancer. CDR3 DNA: TGTGCCAGCAGCTTTCCTGGGCAGTTCTTC. The encoded protein is CASSFPGQFF.